This is a list of T cell receptor beta chains from one sample in a study of control samples from healthy donors and cancer patients. Profiled with immunoSEQ multiplex PCR; TCRdb holds only in-frame clones, not every one. The data show roughly 180,000 clones, around 95% seen once. Material: blood. These receptors were taken from a woman aged 55 to 70 in good health. CDR3s include the opening cysteine and the closing phenylalanine or tryptophan. The order of the fields is clone size, V gene, D gene, J gene, CDR3 DNA, CDR3 protein. A D gene is named only where the DNA matches it firmly. Clone size is not always given. Where it is, it says once, few, many or a class for expanded clones.

NA,TRBV7-8,NA,TRBJ2-1,TGTGCCAGCAGCCACGTAGCCCGGGGCCTTGACAATGAGCAGTTCTTC,CASSHVARGLDNEQFF
NA,TRBV5-8,NA,TRBJ1-2,TGTGCCAGCAGCGGCGCAGGGCGGGCTAACTATGGCTACACCTTC,CASSGAGRANYGYTF
NA,TRBV2,TRBD1,TRBJ1-5,TGTGCCAGCAGTGTGGAGGGGGCCTATAGCAATCAGCCCCAGCATTTT,CASSVEGAYSNQPQHF
NA,TRBV5-1,NA,TRBJ2-1,TGCGCCAGCAGCCCCCGGTTTTCAGGGATCGTCTACAATGAGCAGTTCTTC,CASSPRFSGIVYNEQFF
NA,TRBV12-3/TRBV12-4,NA,TRBJ2-7,TGTGCCATTACGACAGGGAGGGGGTACGAGCAGTACTTC,CAITTGRGYEQYF
NA,TRBV11-2,NA,TRBJ1-4,TGTGCCAGCAGCTTAGAGAGGGTAGCTAATGAAAAACTGTTTTTT,CASSLERVANEKLFF
NA,TRBV7-8,NA,TRBJ1-6,TGTGCCAGCAGCTGGTGGTTGTCACGTTACTATAATTCACCCCTCCACTTT,CASSWWLSRYYNSPLHF
once,TRBV10-1,NA,TRBJ1-4,TGCGCCAGCAGTGAGATCAGGTATAATGAAAAACTGTTTTTT,CASSEIRYNEKLFF
NA,TRBV11-1,TRBD2,TRBJ2-3,TGTGCCAGCAGCTTAGCGCAAGCGGGGGGCCCTGGCGGTACGCAGTATTTT,CASSLAQAGGPGGTQYF
NA,TRBV5-6,NA,TRBJ1-2,TGTGCCAGCAGCTTGGGACAGTCCTATGGCTACACCTTC,CASSLGQSYGYTF
NA,TRBV6-5,TRBD2,TRBJ2-7,TGTGCCAGCAGTTTACAGCGGGGTACGGACTACGAGCAGTACTTC,CASSLQRGTDYEQYF
NA,TRBV7-6,NA,TRBJ2-2,TGTGCCAGCAGCCCCGTTCCTGTGGGCAGATTCACCGGGGAGCTGTTTTTT,CASSPVPVGRFTGELFF
NA,TRBV7-2,TRBD1,TRBJ2-1,TGTGCCAGCAGCTTGCCTCAGGACAGGGGGCTATACTACAATGAGCAGTTCTTC,CASSLPQDRGLYYNEQFF
once,TRBV3-1/TRBV3-2,NA,TRBJ1-1,TGTGCCAGCCGAAGGGGAACCGGCACTGAAGCTTTCTTT,CASRRGTGTEAFF
NA,TRBV2,TRBD2,TRBJ2-5,TGTGCCGCCAAGCGGGGGGAGGGGGAGACCCAGTACTTC,CAAKRGEGETQYF
NA,TRBV7-9,NA,TRBJ2-7,TGTGCCAGCAGCCCAGGACAATACGAGCAGTACTTC,CASSPGQYEQYF
NA,TRBV7-9,TRBD1,TRBJ1-4,TGTGCCAGCAGCTTAGGTTGGACAGGAGTTGCAACTAATGAAAAACTGTTTTTT,CASSLGWTGVATNEKLFF
NA,TRBV30,NA,TRBJ1-6,TGTGCCTGGTCTTTAGGACCCAGTGGGAATTCACCCCTCCACTTT,CAWSLGPSGNSPLHF